The present T cell receptor beta chain was sequenced within a study of blood T cell repertoires in COVID-19. Study-wide background: Nucleic acid was either cDNA or gDNA, and it came from T cells, B-cell-depleted T cells, or PBMCs.

The CDR3 spans 13 residues. V lost 4 bases, J lost 2 bases, and 8 bases lay in between. The germline CDR1 and CDR2 sequences are SGHRS and YFSETQ. In the authors' methods: Using reference gene primer amplification, nucleated cell counts were estimated. Method: immunoSEQ multiplex PCR; TCRdb's copy keeps in-frame clones and lacks some. V and J calls and clone size are those listed in that table; D and trimming were worked out from the DNA. The sample records roughly 230,000 clones, 90% being singletons. V is TRBV5-1 and J is TRBJ2-3; D is undetermined. Material for sequencing was peripheral blood. This clonotype originated in a woman aged 55-69 years with COVID-19, enrolled during active disease. CDR3 region: CASSTPPTDTQYF. In DNA form, the CDR3 reads TGCGCCAGCAGCACTCCCCCCACAGATACGCAGTATTTT.